This T cell receptor (beta chain) derives from a study of PD-1 blockade in mismatch repair-deficient tumors. In the study overall: Patients had 12 to 13 mismatch repair-deficient cancer types and were previously treated and progressing. Study observations and caveats: Rapid post-treatment expansion, then contraction, generally preceding radiologic response, marked tumor-resident clones.

Profiling relied on immunoSEQ multiplex PCR, and the TCRdb table lists in-frame clones only, not all of them. This sample carries some 120,000 clones, roughly 90% of them seen once, and the ten largest clones take approximately 12%. Unmatched junction bases numbered 6, after V lost 2 bases and J lost 6 bases. There are 14 residues in the CDR3. Germline assignment: CDR1 MNHEY and CDR2 SMNVEV (reference sequence). In the case of this clone: The antigen remains unidentified.

The sequences come from peripheral blood, collected roughly 70 weeks after starting pembrolizumab. The TCR originated in an adult with mismatch repair-deficient cancer. The rearrangement uses TRBV27 and TRBJ2-7; TRBD1 agrees at 8 bases. The DNA for the CDR3 is TGTGCCAGCAGTTTAGGTCATACAGGGGGCGAGCAGTACTTC. The encoded protein is CASSLGHTGGEQYF.